One sample yielded the 9 T cell receptor beta chains listed below, sequenced in a study of T cell responses to AZD1222 COVID-19 vaccine. Sequenced by immunoSEQ multiplex PCR; TCRdb stores in-frame clones only, minus some. Among about 64,000 clones listed, about 93% were seen once. The sequencing used peripheral blood, collected 28 days after the second dose of the MenACWY control vaccine. The receptors shown here come from an adult who received the MenACWY meningococcal vaccine as a control.

The chain carries TRBV19 and TRBJ1-2; possibly TRBD1 for D (5 bases). Germline CDR1 LNHDA, CDR2 SQIVND (reference sequence). This CDR3 is 14 amino acids long. V was clipped by 4 bases and J by 0 bases, with 9 bases between them. The CDR3 DNA follows: TGTGCCAGTAGTAGTAGGGGACCTAACTATGGCTACACCTTC. Translating it yields CASSSRGPNYGYTF.

V is TRBV30 and J is TRBJ1-3; D might be TRBD1 (5 bases). Trimming took off 2 bases at V and 2 bases at J, with 7 bases between the two ends. From germline, CDR1 is GTSNPN and CDR2 SVGIG (reference sequence). The CDR3 extends over 13 amino acids. The CDR3 spells CAWSSGAGNTIYF. The CDR3 DNA reads as TGTGCCTGGAGTTCGGGGGCTGGAAACACCATATATTTT.

The chain is built from TRBV28 and TRBJ1-2, with D unresolved. V was cut by 6 bases and J by 8 bases, with 13 bases left in between. The CDR3 totals 12 residues. Germline V lookup: CDR1 MDHEN, CDR2 SYDVKM. The CDR3, as DNA: TGTGCCAGCAGCAGCGGTGGTGGCGGCTACACCTTC. This gives the protein CASSSGGGGYTF.

The genes are TRBV9 and TRBJ1-1, with D hard to call. Deletions cut 0 bases from V and 7 bases from J, with 7 bases between. This CDR3 comprises 12 residues. Germline assignment: CDR1 SGDLS and CDR2 YYNGEE. This CDR3 reads CASSVEGGEAFF. CDR3 coding DNA: TGTGCCAGCAGCGTAGAGGGCGGTGAAGCTTTCTTT. Full variable domain (outside the CDR3, taken from reference TRBV9 and TRBJ1-1): DSGVTQTPKHLITATGQRVTLRCSPRSGDLSVYWYQQSLDQGLQFLIQYYNGEERAKGNILERFSAQQFPDLHSELNLSSLELGDSALYFCASSVEGGEAFFGQGTRLTVV.

Written as DNA, the CDR3 is TGTGCCAGCAGCGCCGGGGCGACGGGAAACACCATATATTTT. As protein: CASSAGATGNTIYF. V is TRBV7-9 and J is TRBJ1-3, with D perhaps TRBD1 (5 bases). Germline values: CDR1 SEHNR, CDR2 FQNEAQ (reference sequence). Trimming removed 5 bases at V and 4 bases at J, with 12 bases between. This CDR3 has 14 residues.

The gene calls are TRBV6-2 or TRBV6-3 and TRBJ1-1; D possibly corresponds to TRBD1 (6 bases). CDR1 and CDR2 from the germline V gene are MNHEY and SVGEGT. The CDR3 extends over 17 amino acids. V shed 2 bases and J shed 4 bases, with 20 bases lying between them. For the CDR3, the DNA is TGTGCCAGCAGTTACCAGACAGGCCTAAGGTCTGGCACTGAAGCTTTCTTT. Protein product: CASSYQTGLRSGTEAFF.

The chain has TRBV19 and TRBJ1-4; D not certain. With 3 bases removed from V and 4 bases from J, the gap between germline ends came to 9 bases. CDR1 and CDR2 from the germline V gene are LNHDA and SQIVND (reference sequence). This CDR3 contains 14 residues. CDR3 amino acids: CASSISRFNEKLFF. In DNA form, the CDR3 reads TGTGCCAGTAGTATCTCCCGTTTTAATGAAAAACTGTTTTTT.

This chain uses TRBV29-1 with TRBJ1-2; no clear D gene. The CDR3 is 12 amino acids. Trimming left V 1 base short and J 9 bases short, with 12 bases between. Germline-derived CDR1 and CDR2 are SQVTM and ANQGSEA. The CDR3 reads CSVEVGGNRYTF. The CDR3 DNA follows: TGCAGCGTTGAAGTTGGAGGGAACCGCTACACCTTC.

The V call is TRBV4-2, the J call TRBJ1-3; unclear D gene. Germline assignment: CDR1 LGHNA and CDR2 YNFKEQ. Between the trimmed V and J ends, which lost 4 bases and 8 bases, there was a span of 15 bases. The CDR3 is 14 amino acids. DNA for the CDR3: TGTGCCAGCAGCCCACCGGCGGGGTCGGACACCATATATTTT. Translating it yields CASSPPAGSDTIYF.